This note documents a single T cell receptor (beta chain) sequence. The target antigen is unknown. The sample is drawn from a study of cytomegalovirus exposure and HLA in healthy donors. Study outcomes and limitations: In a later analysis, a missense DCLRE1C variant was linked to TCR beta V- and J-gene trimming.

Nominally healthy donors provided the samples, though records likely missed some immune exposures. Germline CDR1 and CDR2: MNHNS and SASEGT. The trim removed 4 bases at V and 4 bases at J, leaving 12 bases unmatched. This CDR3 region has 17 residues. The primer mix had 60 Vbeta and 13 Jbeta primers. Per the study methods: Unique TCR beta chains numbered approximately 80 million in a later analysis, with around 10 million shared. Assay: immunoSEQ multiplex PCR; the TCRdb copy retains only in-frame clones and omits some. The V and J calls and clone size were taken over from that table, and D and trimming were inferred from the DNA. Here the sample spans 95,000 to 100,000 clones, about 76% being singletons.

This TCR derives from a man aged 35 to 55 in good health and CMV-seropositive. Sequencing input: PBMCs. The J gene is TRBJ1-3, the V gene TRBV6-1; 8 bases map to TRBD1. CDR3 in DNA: TGTGCCAGCAGTGTAAATGCAGGACAGGGCTCCGGAAACACCATATATTTT. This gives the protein CASSVNAGQGSGNTIYF.